Sequencing of this T cell receptor beta chain was carried out in a study of patients and donors after allogeneic stem cell transplantation. TCRdb re-called the RT-PCR reads through MiXCR, storing one row per CDR3 protein. The sample has roughly 880,000 distinct CDR3 sequences, around 17% seen once; the top ten hold around 5.5%. In this sample, this clonotype turned up a few times. The sequencing input was blood, either unsorted or a sorted T cell fraction (not recorded which). The clonotype was recovered from a human donor who was either an allogeneic HSCT recipient or a stem cell or donor lymphocyte infusion donor (not recorded which). It is not recorded whose cells these are; they may come from a transplant donor.

The DNA for the CDR3 is TGCAGTGCTAGAGTTCTTGGTAAGCAGTTCTTC. Protein product: CSARVLGKQFF. The gene calls are TRBV20-1 and TRBJ2-1; no reliable D call. The V gene lost 1 base and the J gene lost 11 bases, with 9 bases spanning the gap. CDR1 and CDR2 (germline): DFQATT, SNEGSKA (reference sequence). The CDR3 loop spans 11 amino acids.